This T cell receptor (beta chain) was captured in a study of shared clonotypes between healthy human individuals. Naive CD8 populations comprised CD45RO-negative cells positively selected for CCR7, excluding terminally differentiated effector memory CD45RA+ cells. Germline V gene lookup returns CDR1 MDHEN and CDR2 SYDVKM. There are 17 residues in the CDR3. Trimming took off 4 bases at V and 2 bases at J, with 19 bases between the two ends. The repertoire was sequenced with immunoSEQ multiplex PCR; TCRdb's copy has only in-frame clones and lacks some. The sample lists roughly 2.1 million clones; approximately 94% were seen once.

V and J are TRBV28 and TRBJ2-3, with a possible D match to TRBD2 (6 bases). The sample comprised naive CD8+ T cells from PBMCs. The source of this sequence is a man between 18 and 29 years old in good health. Some clones in this sample may be carry-over from other donors' samples. CDR3 sequence (DNA): TGTGCCAGCAGTTCACCCTTAGTAGCGGCTGACACAGATACGCAGTATTTT. This codes for CASSSPLVAADTDTQYF.